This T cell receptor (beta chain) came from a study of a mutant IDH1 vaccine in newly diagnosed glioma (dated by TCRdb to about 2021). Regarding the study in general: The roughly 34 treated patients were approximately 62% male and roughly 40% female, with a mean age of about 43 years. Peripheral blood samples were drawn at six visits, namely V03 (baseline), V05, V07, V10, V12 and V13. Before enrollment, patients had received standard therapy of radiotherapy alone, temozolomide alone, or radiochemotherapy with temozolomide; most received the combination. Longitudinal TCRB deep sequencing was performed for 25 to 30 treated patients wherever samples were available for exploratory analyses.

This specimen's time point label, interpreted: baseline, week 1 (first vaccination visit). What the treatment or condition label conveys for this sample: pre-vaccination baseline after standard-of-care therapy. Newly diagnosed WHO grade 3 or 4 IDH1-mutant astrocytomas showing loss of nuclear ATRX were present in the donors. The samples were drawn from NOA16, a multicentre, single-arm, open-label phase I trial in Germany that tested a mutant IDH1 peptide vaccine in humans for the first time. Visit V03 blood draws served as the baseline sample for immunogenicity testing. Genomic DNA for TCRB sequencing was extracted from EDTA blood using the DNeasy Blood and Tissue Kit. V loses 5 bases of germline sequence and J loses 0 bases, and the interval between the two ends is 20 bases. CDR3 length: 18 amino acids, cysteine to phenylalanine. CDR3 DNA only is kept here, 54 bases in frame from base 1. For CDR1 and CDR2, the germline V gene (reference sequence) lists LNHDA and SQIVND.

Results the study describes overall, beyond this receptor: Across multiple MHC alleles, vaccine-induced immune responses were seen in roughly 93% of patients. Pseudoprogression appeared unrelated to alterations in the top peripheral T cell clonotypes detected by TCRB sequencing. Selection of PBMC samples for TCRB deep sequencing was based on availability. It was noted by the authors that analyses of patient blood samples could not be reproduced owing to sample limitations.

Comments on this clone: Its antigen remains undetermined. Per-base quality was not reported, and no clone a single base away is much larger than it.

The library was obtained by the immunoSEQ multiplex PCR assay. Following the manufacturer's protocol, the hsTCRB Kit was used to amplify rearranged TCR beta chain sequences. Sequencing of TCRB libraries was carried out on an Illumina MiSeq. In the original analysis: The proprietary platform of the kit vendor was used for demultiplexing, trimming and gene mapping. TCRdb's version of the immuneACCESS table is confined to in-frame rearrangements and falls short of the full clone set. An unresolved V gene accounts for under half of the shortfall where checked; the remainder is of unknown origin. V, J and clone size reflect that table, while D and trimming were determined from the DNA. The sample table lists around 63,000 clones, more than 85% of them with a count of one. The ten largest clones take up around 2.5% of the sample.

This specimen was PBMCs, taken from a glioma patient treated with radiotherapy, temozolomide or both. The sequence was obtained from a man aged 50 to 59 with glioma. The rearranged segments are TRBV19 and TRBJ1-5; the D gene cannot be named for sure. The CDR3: CASSPRGSPLYSNQPQHF. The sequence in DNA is TGTGCCAGTAGTCCCAGAGGCAGCCCACTCTATAGCAATCAGCCCCAGCATTTT.